Detailed here is one TCR beta chain. The PCR contained 60 Vbeta and 13 Jbeta primers. Some clones are missing from TCRdb's copy, which holds only in-frame ones; the method was immunoSEQ multiplex PCR. The sample includes some 75,000 clones. This entry belongs to a study of cytomegalovirus exposure and HLA in healthy donors. Per germline, CDR1 KGHSH and CDR2 LQKENI. This CDR3 comprises 15 residues. After removal of 3 bases from V and 3 bases from J, the junction contained 6 bases not matched to a gene. The specimen sequenced was PBMCs. This chain joins TRBV18 and TRBJ1-2, with 8 bases aligning to TRBD1. The receptor comes from a female donor in good health and CMV-seropositive. The CDR3 DNA follows: TGTGCCAGCTCACCGGGGGCAGGGGGCGACTATGGCTACACCTTC. As protein: CASSPGAGGDYGYTF.